One and the same sample provided the 23 T cell receptor beta chains below, sequenced in a study of blood T cell repertoires in COVID-19. The protocol was immunoSEQ multiplex PCR, while the TCRdb copy is restricted to in-frame clones and leaves out a portion. The table shows around 60,000 clones, with roughly 84% occurring only once. The sample taken for sequencing was peripheral blood. Every receptor here comes from a woman aged 60-75 years with acute or convalescent COVID-19.

In its sample, this clone was seen once. The chain recombines TRBV6-5 with TRBJ1-1; unclear D gene. The germline gives CDR1 MNHEY, CDR2 SVGAGI. This CDR3 has 13 residues. Trimming pared 6 bases from V and 4 bases from J, leaving 12 bases between. Here the CDR3 reads CASSARRATEAFF. The CDR3 DNA sequence: TGTGCCAGCAGCGCAAGGAGGGCCACTGAAGCTTTCTTT.

The chain carries TRBV9 and TRBJ1-2, with 7 bases lining up with TRBD1. CDR1 SGDLS and CDR2 YYNGEE come from the germline V gene. J was trimmed by 0 bases and V by 3 bases; bases with no gene match: 8. The CDR3 extends over 16 amino acids. CDR3 protein: CASSAPLDRTNYGYTF. CDR3 bases: TGTGCCAGCAGCGCGCCTCTGGACAGGACTAACTATGGCTACACCTTC.

CDR3: CASSRDTDSHGYTF. The CDR3 DNA is TGTGCCAGCAGCCGGGACACCGACTCTCATGGCTACACCTTC. The chain links TRBV13 to TRBJ1-2; D might be TRBD1 (6 bases). The germline V gene has CDR1 PRHDT and CDR2 FYEKMQ (reference sequence). Trimming took 5 bases from V and 6 from J, leaving 16 bases between them. The CDR3 runs 14 residues.

J is TRBJ1-5 and V is TRBV7-9; 7 nucleotides match TRBD1. The germline V gene has CDR1 SEHNR and CDR2 FQNEAQ (reference sequence). The CDR3 sequence is 17 residues long. Trimming took 1 base from V and 2 from J; bases not matched to a gene: 8. The CDR3 DNA reads TGTGCCAGCAGCTTAGTATGGGGGCAGGGGGGCAATCAGCCCCAGCATTTT. This encodes CASSLVWGQGGNQPQHF.

The CDR3 region is CASSLEAGVYGYTF. CDR3 coding DNA: TGCGCCAGCAGCTTGGAGGCAGGGGTATATGGCTACACCTTC. The rearrangement uses TRBV5-1 and TRBJ1-2, with D perhaps matching TRBD1 (6 bases). Looked up from germline, CDR1 is SGHRS and CDR2 is YFSETQ. The ends were cut back, 0 bases at V and 5 bases at J, with 11 bases in the middle. This CDR3 spans 14 amino acids.

The chain recombines TRBV2 with TRBJ2-7; 9 positions agree with TRBD1. The CDR3 sequence is 14 residues long. Germline lookup yields CDR1 SNHLY and CDR2 FYNNEI. V trimming: 4 bases; J trimming: 2 bases; junction bases outside the gene matches: 3. CDR3: CASSADRGAYEQYF. CDR3 DNA: TGTGCCAGCAGTGCCGACAGGGGGGCCTACGAGCAGTACTTC.

V usage is TRBV5-1 and J usage is TRBJ2-7, with TRBD1 identical over 7 bases. Germline V gives CDR1 SGHRS, CDR2 YFSETQ. J gave up 0 bases and V 3 bases, and 3 bases lay outside the gene matches. The CDR3 extends over 14 amino acids. The CDR3 DNA follows: TGCGCCAGCAGCTGGGGGACAGCCTCCTACGAGCAGTACTTC. The encoded protein is CASSWGTASYEQYF.

The rearrangement links TRBV11-2 to TRBJ1-4; tentative D call: TRBD1 (6 bases). V lost 4 bases to trimming and J lost 7 bases, with 16 bases between them. The CDR3 is 15 residues long. CDR1 is SGHAT, CDR2 FQNNGV, per germline. The CDR3 is CASSSAGTMGEKLFF. CDR3 bases: TGTGCCAGCAGCTCCGCCGGGACAATGGGTGAAAAACTGTTTTTT.

The chain employs TRBV5-6 and TRBJ2-2; 7 bases match TRBD1. CDR3 length: 13 amino acids. CDR1 is SGHDT, CDR2 YYEEEE, per germline. V shed 8 bases and J 5 bases; nucleotides not matched to a gene: 6. This CDR3 is CARGGDRTGELFF. The CDR3 nucleotides read TGTGCCAGAGGGGGCGACAGGACCGGGGAGCTGTTTTTT.

This chain joins TRBV5-1 and TRBJ1-1, with 9 positions matching TRBD1. J lost 0 bases, V lost 3 bases, and 12 bases had no gene match. CDR3 length equals 18 residues. Germline assignment: CDR1 SGHRS and CDR2 YFSETQ. CDR3: CASSSILPGQGLNTEAFF. CDR3 sequence (DNA): TGCGCCAGCAGCTCCATACTCCCGGGACAGGGACTGAACACTGAAGCTTTCTTT.

Of note for this clone: One junction end disagrees with the germline gene, perhaps due to a read error. This sequence joins TRBV12-3 or TRBV12-4 and TRBJ1-2; D uncertain. The CDR3 has 11 residues. The CDR3 coding sequence is TGTGCCAGCCAATCTTACTACGGCTACACCTTC. It is translated as CASQSYYGYTF.

The rearrangement links TRBV7-9 to TRBJ1-4; a possible D gene is TRBD1 (5 bases). The CDR3 consists of 14 residues. The V gene's germline CDR1 is SEHNR and CDR2 FQNEAQ (reference sequence). The ends were cut back, 4 bases at V and 8 bases at J, with 14 bases in the middle. CDR3 DNA: TGTGCCAGCAGCTCCACCGGGACTGGAGAAAAACTGTTTTTT. Its protein product is CASSSTGTGEKLFF.

This clone was counted once. The V call is TRBV5-5, the J call TRBJ2-3; 13 nucleotides line up with TRBD2. CDR3 length: 16 residues. CDR1 is SGHKS, CDR2 YYEKEE, per germline (reference sequence). V lost 4 bases, J lost 5 bases, and 7 bases stayed unmatched. CDR3 amino acids: CASSPGLAGARDTQYF. CDR3 DNA sequence: TGTGCCAGCAGCCCCGGACTAGCGGGGGCCAGAGATACGCAGTATTTT.

The rearrangement uses TRBV6-5 and TRBJ1-2; D is uncertain. V was clipped by 7 bases and J by 0 bases, with 15 bases between them. The CDR3 has 15 residues. The germline gives CDR1 MNHEY, CDR2 SVGAGI. This CDR3 is CASTPWLGANYGYTF. The CDR3 nucleotides read TGTGCCAGCACCCCCTGGCTAGGAGCTAACTATGGCTACACCTTC.

The chain links TRBV19 to TRBJ2-7; possible D gene TRBD2, 5 bases. The V and J ends lost 6 bases and 0 bases respectively, with 15 bases between them. The CDR3 runs 15 residues. The germline V gene has CDR1 LNHDA and CDR2 SQIVND (reference sequence). The CDR3 reads CASRLGGGISYEQYF. In DNA form, the CDR3 reads TGTGCCAGTAGATTGGGCGGAGGAATCTCCTACGAGCAGTACTTC.

The sample holds a few counts of this clone. This chain uses TRBV30 with TRBJ1-5, with D unclear. The germline V gene encodes CDR1 GTSNPN and CDR2 SVGIG (reference sequence). The CDR3 has 13 amino acids. V lost 2 bases, J lost 8 bases, and 13 bases lay in between. CDR3 region: CAWSLGPGKPQHF. The CDR3 nucleotides read TGTGCCTGGAGTTTGGGCCCGGGAAAGCCCCAGCATTTT.

This chain connects TRBV3-1 (or the pseudogene TRBV3-2) to TRBJ2-1; D gene uncertain. This CDR3 is built from 16 residues. The V and J ends lost 0 bases and 1 base respectively, with 10 bases between them. Germline V gene lookup returns CDR1 LGHDT and CDR2 YNNKEL (reference sequence). CDR3 nucleotide sequence: TGTGCCAGCAGCCAAGATGGCAGTACATCCTACAATGAGCAGTTCTTC. The encoded protein is CASSQDGSTSYNEQFF.

V gene TRBV6-5 combines with J gene TRBJ1-5, with 10 bases matching TRBD1. CDR1 and CDR2 from the germline V gene are MNHEY and SVGAGI. This CDR3 is built from 15 residues. The junction had 9 bases not matched to a gene; V was cut back by 6 bases and J by 7 bases. The CDR3 nucleotides are TGTGCCAGCAGGCCGGGACAGGGGAGCGGCCAGCCCCAGCATTTT. This sequence encodes CASRPGQGSGQPQHF.

The rearrangement uses TRBV5-6 and TRBJ1-2, with TRBD1 as a possible D gene (6 bases). This CDR3 is 15 amino acids long. Per germline, CDR1 SGHDT and CDR2 YYEEEE. Deletions cut 1 base from V and 4 bases from J, with 14 bases between. CDR3 loop: CASSLFVQGPYGYTF. Here the CDR3 DNA reads TGTGCCAGCAGCTTGTTTGTGCAGGGGCCCTATGGCTACACCTTC.

V and J are TRBV24-1 and TRBJ2-5; D is perhaps TRBD2 (6 bases). Germline V gene data show CDR1 as KGHDR and CDR2 as SFDVKD. V was clipped by 3 bases and J by 6 bases, with 10 bases between them. The CDR3 runs to 13 residues. CDR3 amino acids: CATSDPGSQTQYF. Here the CDR3 DNA reads TGTGCCACCAGTGATCCCGGGAGCCAGACCCAGTACTTC.

J is TRBJ2-5 and V is TRBV6-5; 8 nucleotides align to TRBD1. J gave up 6 bases and V 4 bases, and 7 bases lay outside the gene matches. There are 14 residues in the CDR3. CDR1 is MNHEY and CDR2 is SVGAGI in the germline V gene. The CDR3 DNA reads as TGTGCCAGCAGTTCGACAGGGGTCGGGCAGACCCAGTACTTC. Translated, it gives CASSSTGVGQTQYF.

The chain is built from TRBV5-1 and TRBJ2-7; 8 positions agree with TRBD1. Per the germline V gene, CDR1 is SGHRS and CDR2 is YFSETQ. There are 15 residues in the CDR3. The V and J ends lost 1 base and 3 bases, in that order; junction bases with no gene match: 6. Written as DNA, the CDR3 is TGCGCCAGCAGCTTGTCCCAGGGGGCTATCTACGAGCAGTACTTC. Translating gives CASSLSQGAIYEQYF.

This clone was counted between two and nine times. The V gene is TRBV5-6, the J gene TRBJ1-2; D may be TRBD1 (5 bases). V dropped 4 bases and J dropped 3 bases, with 16 bases sitting between them. This CDR3 region has 15 residues. Germline CDR1 and CDR2: SGHDT and YYEEEE. The CDR3 DNA reads TGTGCCAGCAGCCGGGCCGGAAGGGGCGACTATGGCTACACCTTC. Amino acids: CASSRAGRGDYGYTF.